The 6 T cell receptor beta chains below were found in one sample sequenced in a study of T cell responses to AZD1222 COVID-19 vaccine. TCRdb's table, derived via immunoSEQ multiplex PCR, lists solely in-frame clones and lacks some. The sample has 96,000 or so clones; about 89% are singletons. Material: peripheral blood, obtained on day 0 of AZD1222 vaccination. Receptors originate from an adult in good health.

The CDR3 here is CATSTLTGGRGDGYTF. Here the CDR3 DNA reads TGTGCCACCAGCACACTGACAGGGGGCAGGGGGGATGGCTACACCTTC. This chain uses TRBV15 with TRBJ1-2; the match to TRBD1 covers 10 bases. The CDR3 is 16 amino acids. J was trimmed by 6 bases and V by 4 bases; bases with no gene match: 11. Germline values: CDR1 LNHNV, CDR2 YYDKDF (reference sequence).

V is TRBV7-9 and J is TRBJ2-7; 8 positions match TRBD1. Germline-derived CDR1 and CDR2 are SEHNR and FQNEAQ (reference sequence). The CDR3 sequence is 13 residues long. J gave up 7 bases and V 9 bases, and 11 bases lay outside the gene matches. The CDR3 nucleotides read TGTGCCAGTGGGGAGGACAGGGAAGGGGAGCAGTACTTC. Translation: CASGEDREGEQYF.

The V call is TRBV11-2, the J call TRBJ2-7, with 7 bases that match TRBD1. Per the germline V gene, CDR1 is SGHAT and CDR2 is FQNNGV. J was trimmed by 2 bases and V by 5 bases; bases with no gene match: 9. CDR3 length equals 15 residues. As DNA, the CDR3 is TGTGCCAGCAGCCCCCAACAGGGGCTACCCTACGAGCAGTACTTC. This encodes CASSPQQGLPYEQYF.

The count of this clone is one. The chain employs TRBV28 and TRBJ1-5, with D possibly being TRBD1 (5 bases). CDR1 and CDR2 from the germline V gene are MDHEN and SYDVKM. Trimming shortened V by 5 bases and J by 2 bases, and 19 bases separated the two germline ends. The length of the CDR3 is 17 residues. CDR3 bases: TGTGCCAGCAGTCCTTCCCAGGGAGGGCGCGGCAATCAGCCCCAGCATTTT. Translating it yields CASSPSQGGRGNQPQHF.

The chain joins TRBV7-2 to TRBJ1-1; perhaps TRBD1 as D (5 bases). With 5 bases removed from V and 4 bases from J, the gap between germline ends came to 14 bases. Germline V CDR1 and CDR2: SGHTA, FQGNSA. This CDR3 contains 14 residues. The CDR3 coding sequence is TGTGCCAGCAGCCTGACAGTCCCGAGCACTGAAGCTTTCTTT. It yields the protein CASSLTVPSTEAFF. Based on the CDR3 plus reference TRBV7-2 and TRBJ1-1, the full variable domain is GAGVSQSPSNKVTEKGKDVELRCDPISGHTALYWYRQSLGQGLEFLIYFQGNSAPDKSGLPSDRFSAERTGGSVSTLTIQRTQQEDSAVYLCASSLTVPSTEAFFGQGTRLTVV.

The rearrangement joins TRBV7-9 to TRBJ1-4, with D perhaps TRBD1 (6 bases). Germline CDR1 and CDR2: SEHNR and FQNEAQ (reference sequence). The CDR3 consists of 15 residues. The V gene lost 3 bases and the J gene lost 0 bases, with 8 bases spanning the gap. Here the CDR3 reads CASSFTGPTNEKLFF. Written as DNA, the CDR3 is TGTGCCAGCAGCTTTACAGGGCCAACTAATGAAAAACTGTTTTTT. Complete variable domain (other parts from reference TRBV7-9 and TRBJ1-4): DTGVSQNPRHKITKRGQNVTFRCDPISEHNRLYWYRQTLGQGPEFLTYFQNEAQLEKSRLLSDRFSAERPKGSFSTLEIQRTEQGDSAMYLCASSFTGPTNEKLFFGSGTQLSVL.